The present entry profiles one T cell receptor (beta chain) with its context. TCRdb's copy holds only in-frame clones and misses some; the assay was immunoSEQ multiplex PCR. Of 150,000 to 200,000 clones in the sample, roughly four fifths are singletons; the top ten hold 11%. The data stem from a study of blood T cell repertoires in COVID-19. The V gene end was trimmed by 1 base and the J gene end by 7 bases; junction bases not matched to a gene: 10. CDR3 length: 16 amino acids. From germline, CDR1 is SGDLS and CDR2 YYNGEE. The origin of this receptor is a human donor in a cohort sampled during active COVID-19. The sample consisted of peripheral blood. The chain couples TRBV9 to TRBJ2-5, with TRBD2 matching over 10 bases. The CDR3 region is CASSVSATSGEGTQYF. CDR3 bases: TGTGCCAGCAGCGTATCCGCCACTAGCGGGGAGGGGACCCAGTACTTC.